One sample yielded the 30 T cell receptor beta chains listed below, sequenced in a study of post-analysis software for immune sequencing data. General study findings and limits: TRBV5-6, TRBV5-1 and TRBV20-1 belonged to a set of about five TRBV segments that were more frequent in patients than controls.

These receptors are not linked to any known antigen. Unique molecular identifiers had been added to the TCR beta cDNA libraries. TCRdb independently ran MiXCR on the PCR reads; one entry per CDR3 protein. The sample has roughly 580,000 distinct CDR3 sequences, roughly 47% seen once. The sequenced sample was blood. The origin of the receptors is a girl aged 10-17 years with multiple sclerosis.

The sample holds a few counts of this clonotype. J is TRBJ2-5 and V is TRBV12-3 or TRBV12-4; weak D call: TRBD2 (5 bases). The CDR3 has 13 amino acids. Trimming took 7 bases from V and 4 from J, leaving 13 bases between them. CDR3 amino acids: CASMRETRETQYF. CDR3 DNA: TGTGCCAGCATGAGGGAGACACGAGAGACCCAGTACTTC.

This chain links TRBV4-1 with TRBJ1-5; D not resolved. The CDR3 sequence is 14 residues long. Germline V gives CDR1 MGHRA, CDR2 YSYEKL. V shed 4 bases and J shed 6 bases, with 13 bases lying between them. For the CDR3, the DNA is TGCGCCAGCAGCCCACTGGTTGGGGTTCAGCCCCAGCATTTT. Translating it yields CASSPLVGVQPQHF.

The CDR3, as DNA: TGCAGTGGGGATGGGGAAGGGCCACAGAGGCCCCAGTACTTC. Protein product: CSGDGEGPQRPQYF. V gene TRBV20-1 combines with J gene TRBJ2-7; no firm D call. From germline, CDR1 is DFQATT and CDR2 SNEGSKA (reference sequence). Trimming pared 7 bases from V and 10 bases from J, leaving 26 bases between. The CDR3 sequence is 14 residues long.

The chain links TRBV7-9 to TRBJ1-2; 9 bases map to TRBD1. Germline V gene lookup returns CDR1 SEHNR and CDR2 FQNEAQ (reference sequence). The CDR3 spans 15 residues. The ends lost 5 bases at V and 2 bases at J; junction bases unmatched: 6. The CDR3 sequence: CASSPGQGTNYGYTF. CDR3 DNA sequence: TGTGCCAGCAGCCCCGGACAGGGGACCAACTATGGCTACACCTTC.

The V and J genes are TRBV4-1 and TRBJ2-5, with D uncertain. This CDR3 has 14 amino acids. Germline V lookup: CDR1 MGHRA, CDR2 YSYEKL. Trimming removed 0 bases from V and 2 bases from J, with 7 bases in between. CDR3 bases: TGCGCCAGCAGCCAAGAGCAGAGTCAAGAGACCCAGTACTTC. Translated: CASSQEQSQETQYF.

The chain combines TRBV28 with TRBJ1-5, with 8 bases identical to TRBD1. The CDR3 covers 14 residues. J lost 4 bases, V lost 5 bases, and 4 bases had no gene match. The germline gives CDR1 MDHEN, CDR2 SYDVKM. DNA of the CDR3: TGTGCCAGCAGTCTAAACAGGGGGAATCAGCCCCAGCATTTT. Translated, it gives CASSLNRGNQPQHF.

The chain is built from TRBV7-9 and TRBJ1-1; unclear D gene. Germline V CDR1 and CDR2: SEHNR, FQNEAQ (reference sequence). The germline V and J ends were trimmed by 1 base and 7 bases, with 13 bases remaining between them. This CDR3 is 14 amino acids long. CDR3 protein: CASSLVGDMGEAFF. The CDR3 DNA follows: TGTGCCAGCAGCTTAGTTGGAGACATGGGTGAAGCTTTCTTT.

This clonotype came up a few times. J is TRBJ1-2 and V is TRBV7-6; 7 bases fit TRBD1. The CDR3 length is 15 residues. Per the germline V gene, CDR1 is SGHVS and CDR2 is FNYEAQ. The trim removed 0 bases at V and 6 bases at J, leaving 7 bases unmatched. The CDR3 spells CASSLAPRQGDGYTF. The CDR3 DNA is TGTGCCAGCAGCTTAGCCCCTAGACAGGGAGATGGCTACACCTTC.

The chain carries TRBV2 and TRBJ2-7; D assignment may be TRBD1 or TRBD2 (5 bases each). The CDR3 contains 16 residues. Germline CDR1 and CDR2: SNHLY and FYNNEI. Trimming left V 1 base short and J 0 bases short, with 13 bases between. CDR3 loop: CASSEVGRRSSYEQYF. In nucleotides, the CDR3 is TGTGCCAGCAGTGAAGTGGGACGGAGGAGCTCCTACGAGCAGTACTTC.

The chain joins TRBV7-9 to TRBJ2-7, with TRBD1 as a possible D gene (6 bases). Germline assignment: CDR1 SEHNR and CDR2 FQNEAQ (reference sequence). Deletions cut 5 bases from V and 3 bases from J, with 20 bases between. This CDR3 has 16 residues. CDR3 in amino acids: CASSPLQDSAFYEQYF. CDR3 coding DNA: TGTGCCAGCAGCCCATTACAGGACAGTGCCTTCTACGAGCAGTACTTC.

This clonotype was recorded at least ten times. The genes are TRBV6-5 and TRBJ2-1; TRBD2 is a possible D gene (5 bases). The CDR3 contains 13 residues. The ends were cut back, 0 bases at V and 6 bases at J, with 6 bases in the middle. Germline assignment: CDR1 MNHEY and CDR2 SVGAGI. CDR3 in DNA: TGTGCCAGCAGTTACTCTACTAGCAATGAGCAGTTCTTC. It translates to CASSYSTSNEQFF.

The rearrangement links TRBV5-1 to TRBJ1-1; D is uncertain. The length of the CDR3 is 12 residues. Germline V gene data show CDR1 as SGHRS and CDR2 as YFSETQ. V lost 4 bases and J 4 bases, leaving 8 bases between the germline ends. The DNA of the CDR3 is TGCGCCAGCAGCATCCGGACCACTGAAGCTTTCTTT. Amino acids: CASSIRTTEAFF.

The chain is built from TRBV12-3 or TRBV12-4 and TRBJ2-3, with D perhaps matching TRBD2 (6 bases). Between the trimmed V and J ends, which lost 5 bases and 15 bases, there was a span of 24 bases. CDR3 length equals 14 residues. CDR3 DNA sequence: TGTGCCAGCAGTCTCGATCCTAGCGCAGATACGGAATATTTT. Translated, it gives CASSLDPSADTEYF.

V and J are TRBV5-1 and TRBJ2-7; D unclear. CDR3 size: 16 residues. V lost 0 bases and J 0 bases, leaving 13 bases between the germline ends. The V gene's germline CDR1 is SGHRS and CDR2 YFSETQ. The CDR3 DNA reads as TGCGCCAGCAGCTTGGAGGCGCAGGATCTCTCCTACGAGCAGTACTTC. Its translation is CASSLEAQDLSYEQYF.

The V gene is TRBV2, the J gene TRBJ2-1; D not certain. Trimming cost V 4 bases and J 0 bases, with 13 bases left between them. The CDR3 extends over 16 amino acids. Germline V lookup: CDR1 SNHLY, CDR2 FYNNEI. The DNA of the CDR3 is TGTGCCAGCAGTGGTGGCAGGTCGAGCTCCTACAATGAGCAGTTCTTC. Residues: CASSGGRSSSYNEQFF.

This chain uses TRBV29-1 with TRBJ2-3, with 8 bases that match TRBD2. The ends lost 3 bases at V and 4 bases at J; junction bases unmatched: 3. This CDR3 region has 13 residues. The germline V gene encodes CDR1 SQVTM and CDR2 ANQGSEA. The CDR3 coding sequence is TGCAGCGTTGACGGGGGGGGTTCAGATACGCAGTATTTT. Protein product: CSVDGGGSDTQYF.

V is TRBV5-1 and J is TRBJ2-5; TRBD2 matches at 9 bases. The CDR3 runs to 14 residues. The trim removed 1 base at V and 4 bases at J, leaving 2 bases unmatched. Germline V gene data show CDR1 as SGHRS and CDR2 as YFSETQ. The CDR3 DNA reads TGCGCCAGCAGCTTGACTAGCGGGTCAGAGACCCAGTACTTC. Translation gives CASSLTSGSETQYF.

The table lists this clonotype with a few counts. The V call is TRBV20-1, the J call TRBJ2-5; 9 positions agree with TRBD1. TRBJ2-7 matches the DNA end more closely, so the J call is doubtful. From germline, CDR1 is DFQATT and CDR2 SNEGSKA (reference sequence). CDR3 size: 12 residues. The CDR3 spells CSAGTGIYEQYF. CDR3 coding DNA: TGCAGTGCAGGGACAGGGATCTACGAGCAGTACTTC.

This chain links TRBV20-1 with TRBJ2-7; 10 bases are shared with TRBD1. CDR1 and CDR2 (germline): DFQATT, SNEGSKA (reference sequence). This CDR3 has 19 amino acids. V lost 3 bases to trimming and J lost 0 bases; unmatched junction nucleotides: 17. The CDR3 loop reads CSARGEGGPGQGISYEQYF. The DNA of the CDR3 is TGCAGTGCTAGGGGCGAAGGGGGCCCGGGACAGGGGATCTCCTACGAGCAGTACTTC.

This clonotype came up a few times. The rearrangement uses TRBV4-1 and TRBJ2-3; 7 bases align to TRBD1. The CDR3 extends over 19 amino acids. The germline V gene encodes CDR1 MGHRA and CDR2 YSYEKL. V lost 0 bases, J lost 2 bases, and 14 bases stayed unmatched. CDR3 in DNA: TGCGCCAGCAGCCAAGAAGGGGGCAGGGGAAGGGGTGTCACAGATACGCAGTATTTT. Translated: CASSQEGGRGRGVTDTQYF.

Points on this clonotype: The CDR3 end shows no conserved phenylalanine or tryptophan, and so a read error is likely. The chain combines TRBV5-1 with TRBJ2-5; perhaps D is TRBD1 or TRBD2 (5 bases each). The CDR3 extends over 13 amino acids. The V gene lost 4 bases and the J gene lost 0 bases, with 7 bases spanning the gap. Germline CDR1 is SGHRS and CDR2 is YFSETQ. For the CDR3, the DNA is TGCGCCAGCAGCGGGACGAACCAAGAGACCCAGTACATC. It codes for CASSGTNQETQYI.

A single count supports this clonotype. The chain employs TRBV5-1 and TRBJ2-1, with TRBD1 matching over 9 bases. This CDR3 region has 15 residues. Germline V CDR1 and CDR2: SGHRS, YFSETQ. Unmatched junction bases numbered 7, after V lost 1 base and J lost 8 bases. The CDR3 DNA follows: TGCGCCAGCAGCTTGAGCGGGACAGGGATCGATGAGCAGTTCTTC. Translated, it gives CASSLSGTGIDEQFF.

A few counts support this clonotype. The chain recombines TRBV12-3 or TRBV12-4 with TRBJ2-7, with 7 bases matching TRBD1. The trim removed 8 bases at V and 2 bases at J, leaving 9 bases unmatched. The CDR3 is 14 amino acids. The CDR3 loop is CASGPSGQPYEQYF. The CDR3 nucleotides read TGTGCCAGCGGCCCGTCGGGACAGCCCTACGAGCAGTACTTC.

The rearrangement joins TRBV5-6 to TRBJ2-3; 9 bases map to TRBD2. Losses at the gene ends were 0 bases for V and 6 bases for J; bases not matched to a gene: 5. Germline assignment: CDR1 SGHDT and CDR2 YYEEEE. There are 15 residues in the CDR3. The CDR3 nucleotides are TGTGCCAGCAGCTTGGGGGCTAGCGGGAAGGATACGCAGTATTTT. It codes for CASSLGASGKDTQYF.

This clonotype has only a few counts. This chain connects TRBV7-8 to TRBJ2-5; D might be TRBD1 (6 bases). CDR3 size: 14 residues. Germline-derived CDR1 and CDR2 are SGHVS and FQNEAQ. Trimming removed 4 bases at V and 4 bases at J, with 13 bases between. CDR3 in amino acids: CASSYTGSGETQYF. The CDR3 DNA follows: TGTGCCAGCAGCTACACAGGGAGCGGAGAGACCCAGTACTTC.

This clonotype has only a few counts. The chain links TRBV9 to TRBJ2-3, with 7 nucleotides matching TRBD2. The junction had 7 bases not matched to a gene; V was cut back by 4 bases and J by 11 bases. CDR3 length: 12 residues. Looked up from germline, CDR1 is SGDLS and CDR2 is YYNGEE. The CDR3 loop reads CASSPRGGRQYF. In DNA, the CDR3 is TGTGCCAGCAGCCCGAGGGGCGGGAGGCAGTATTTT.

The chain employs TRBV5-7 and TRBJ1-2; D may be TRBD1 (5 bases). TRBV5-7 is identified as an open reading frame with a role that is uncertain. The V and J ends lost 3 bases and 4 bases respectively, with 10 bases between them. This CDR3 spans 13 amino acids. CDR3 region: CASSWEDTYGYTF. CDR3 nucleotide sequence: TGTGCCAGCAGCTGGGAGGACACCTATGGCTACACCTTC.

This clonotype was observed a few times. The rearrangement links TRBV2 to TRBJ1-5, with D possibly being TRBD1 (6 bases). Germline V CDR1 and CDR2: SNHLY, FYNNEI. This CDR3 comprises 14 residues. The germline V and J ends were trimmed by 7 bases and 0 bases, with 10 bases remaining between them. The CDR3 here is CASIRDISNQPQHF. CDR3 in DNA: TGTGCCAGCATACGGGACATTAGCAATCAGCCCCAGCATTTT.

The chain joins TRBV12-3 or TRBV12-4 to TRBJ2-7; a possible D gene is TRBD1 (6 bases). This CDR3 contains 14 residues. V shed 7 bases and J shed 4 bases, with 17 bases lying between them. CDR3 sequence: CASTRTERRYEQYF. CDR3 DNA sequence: TGTGCCAGCACACGGACAGAGCGGCGTTACGAGCAGTACTTC.

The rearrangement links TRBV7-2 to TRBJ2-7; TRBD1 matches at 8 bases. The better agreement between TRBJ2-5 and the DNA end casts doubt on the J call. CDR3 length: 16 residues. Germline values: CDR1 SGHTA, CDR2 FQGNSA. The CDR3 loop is CASSTVPGQVSATQYF. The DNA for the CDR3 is TGTGCCAGCAGCACCGTCCCGGGACAGGTTTCCGCGACCCAGTACTTC.